The clone carrying this TCR beta chain was seen only once. Clones were read by immunoSEQ multiplex PCR, and TCRdb kept only the in-frame ones, dropping some. The sample includes a few hundred thousand clones, roughly 85% seen only once; the top ten take under 3%. Germline V gives CDR1 SGHTS, CDR2 YDEGEE. The CDR3 loop spans 12 amino acids. V dropped 2 bases and J dropped 13 bases, with 13 bases sitting between them. This record comes from a study of blood T cell repertoires in COVID-19. Study-level information: Samples representing acute and convalescent COVID-19 were sourced from the United States, Italy and Spain. Sample material is recorded as cDNA or gDNA derived from T cells, B-cell-depleted T cells, or PBMCs.

Cohort 3 donors counted as recovered after two negative PCRs, clearance, or resolved symptoms. The TCR originated in a woman between 50 and 59 years old who had recovered from COVID-19. The sample was PBMCs or T cells enriched from blood (not recorded which). This chain uses TRBV5-8 with TRBJ1-5; D might be TRBD1 (6 bases). CDR3 protein: CASSFQGQRQHF. DNA of the CDR3: TGTGCCAGCAGCTTCCAAGGACAGAGACAGCATTTT.